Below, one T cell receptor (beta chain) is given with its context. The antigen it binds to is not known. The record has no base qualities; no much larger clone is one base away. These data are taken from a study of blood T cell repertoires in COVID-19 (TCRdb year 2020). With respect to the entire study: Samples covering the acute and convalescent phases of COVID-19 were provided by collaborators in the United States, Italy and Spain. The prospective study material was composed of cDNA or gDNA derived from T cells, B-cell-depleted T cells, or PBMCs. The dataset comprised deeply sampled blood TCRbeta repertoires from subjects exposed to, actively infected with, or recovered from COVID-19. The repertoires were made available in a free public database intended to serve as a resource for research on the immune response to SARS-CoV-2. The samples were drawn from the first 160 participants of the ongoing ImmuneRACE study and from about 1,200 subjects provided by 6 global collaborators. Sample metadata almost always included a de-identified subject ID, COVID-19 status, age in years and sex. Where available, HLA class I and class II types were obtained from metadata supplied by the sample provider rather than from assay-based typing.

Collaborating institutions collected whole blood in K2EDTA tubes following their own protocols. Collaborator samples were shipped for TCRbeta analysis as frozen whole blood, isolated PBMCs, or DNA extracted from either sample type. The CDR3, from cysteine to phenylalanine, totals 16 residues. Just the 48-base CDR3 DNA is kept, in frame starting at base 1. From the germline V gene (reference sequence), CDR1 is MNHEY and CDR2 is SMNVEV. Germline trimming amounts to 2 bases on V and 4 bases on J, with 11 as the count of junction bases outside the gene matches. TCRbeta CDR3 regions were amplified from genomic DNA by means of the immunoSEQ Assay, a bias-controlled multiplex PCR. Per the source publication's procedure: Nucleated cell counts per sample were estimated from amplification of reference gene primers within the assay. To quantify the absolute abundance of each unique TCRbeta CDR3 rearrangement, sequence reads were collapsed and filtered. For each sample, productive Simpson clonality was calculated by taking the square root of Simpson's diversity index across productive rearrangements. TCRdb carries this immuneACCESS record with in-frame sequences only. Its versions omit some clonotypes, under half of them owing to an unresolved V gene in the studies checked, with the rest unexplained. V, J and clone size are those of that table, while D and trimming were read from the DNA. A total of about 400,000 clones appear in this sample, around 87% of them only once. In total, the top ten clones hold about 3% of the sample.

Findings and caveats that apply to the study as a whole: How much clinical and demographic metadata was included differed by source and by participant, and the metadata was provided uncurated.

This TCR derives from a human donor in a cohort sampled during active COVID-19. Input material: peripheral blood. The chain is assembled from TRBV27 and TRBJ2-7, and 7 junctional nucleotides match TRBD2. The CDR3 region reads CASSLRVGAGSYEQYF. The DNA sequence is TGTGCCAGCAGTTTAAGGGTCGGAGCGGGGAGTTACGAGCAGTACTTC.